One sample yielded the 24 T cell receptor beta chains listed below, sequenced in a study of OX40 agonist ivuxolimab in advanced cancers. Assay: immunoSEQ multiplex PCR; the TCRdb copy retains only in-frame clones and omits some. The sample comprises about 110,000 clones, about 92% of which are singletons, and about 0.3% rests with the top ten. Sample: CD4+ or CD8+ T cells sorted from blood, taken in a trial of the OX40 agonist ivuxolimab. These receptor sequences come from an adult with an advanced solid tumor such as melanoma, head and neck, liver or kidney cancer.

The gene calls are TRBV6-5 and TRBJ2-7, with D possibly TRBD2 on 5 matching bases. Per germline, CDR1 MNHEY and CDR2 SVGAGI. The V and J ends lost 4 bases and 2 bases respectively, with 15 bases between them. The CDR3 sequence is 15 residues long. CDR3 nucleotide sequence: TGTGCCAGCAGTTCGTCCTCGGGGAGAACCTACGAGCAGTACTTC. Translating gives CASSSSSGRTYEQYF.

V and J are TRBV2 and TRBJ1-2; D gene uncertain. The CDR3 contains 14 residues. In germline, CDR1 is SNHLY, CDR2 FYNNEI. With 6 bases removed from V and 5 bases from J, the gap between germline ends came to 16 bases. CDR3 amino acids: CASSRAASGYGYTF. CDR3 coding DNA: TGTGCCAGCAGCCGGGCGGCCAGTGGATATGGCTACACCTTC.

This clone was seen once. The J gene is TRBJ1-1, the V gene TRBV5-1; D ambiguous. With 0 bases removed from V and 6 bases from J, the gap between germline ends came to 12 bases. The CDR3 is made up of 14 amino acids. CDR1 is SGHRS, CDR2 YFSETQ, per germline. CDR3 in DNA: TGCGCCAGCAGCTTGGGAGGGTCTCTGCCTGAAGCTTTCTTT. As protein: CASSLGGSLPEAFF.

The gene calls are TRBV5-6 and TRBJ2-1, with TRBD1 as a possible D gene (5 bases). This CDR3 contains 14 residues. Germline V gene data show CDR1 as SGHDT and CDR2 as YYEEEE. The germline V and J ends were trimmed by 4 bases and 6 bases, with 14 bases remaining between them. In nucleotides, the CDR3 is TGTGCCAGCAGCCTAACAGGTTATCCCAATGAGCAGTTCTTC. It encodes CASSLTGYPNEQFF.

The chain couples TRBV4-1 to TRBJ2-5, with D possibly being TRBD2 (6 bases). The CDR3 loop spans 16 amino acids. Trimming removed 4 bases from V and 10 bases from J, with 25 bases in between. From germline, CDR1 is MGHRA and CDR2 YSYEKL. The CDR3 nucleotides read TGCGCCAGCAGCCCTCAATCCGGGACTTATGGTTCCTACCAGTACTTC. This sequence encodes CASSPQSGTYGSYQYF.

This sequence joins TRBV7-2 and TRBJ2-5; 8 positions agree with TRBD1. CDR1 is SGHTA, CDR2 FQGNSA, per germline. V shed 2 bases and J 1 base; nucleotides not matched to a gene: 3. The CDR3 runs 15 residues. The CDR3 sequence: CASSLMQGAQETQYF. In DNA form, the CDR3 reads TGTGCCAGCAGCTTAATGCAGGGGGCCCAAGAGACCCAGTACTTC.

This clone was counted a single time. The V gene is TRBV7-9, the J gene TRBJ1-2; D remains ambiguous. V lost 5 bases, J lost 5 bases, and 12 bases lay in between. CDR1 and CDR2 (germline): SEHNR, FQNEAQ (reference sequence). The CDR3 is 13 amino acids. The CDR3 DNA sequence: TGTGCCAGCAGCCCAGGCTCATGGTATGGCTACACCTTC. It encodes CASSPGSWYGYTF.

The V and J genes are TRBV6-4 and TRBJ2-3; 8 positions agree with TRBD1. The CDR3 length is 13 residues. V gave up 0 bases and J gave up 10 bases; unmatched junction bases: 3. CDR1 and CDR2 from the germline V gene are MRHNA and SNTAGT. The CDR3 loop is CASSDSRQGSQYF. The DNA of the CDR3 is TGTGCCAGCAGTGACTCAAGACAGGGGTCGCAGTATTTT.

The CDR3 loop reads CASSRRTAGGGELFF. CDR3 coding DNA: TGCGCCAGCAGCCGACGGACAGCGGGCGGCGGGGAGCTGTTTTTT. V usage is TRBV4-3 and J usage is TRBJ2-2; D is perhaps TRBD1 or TRBD2 (6 bases each). Trimming stripped 4 bases from V and 7 bases from J, with 16 bases between. There are 15 residues in the CDR3. CDR1 and CDR2 from the germline V gene are LGHNA and YSLEER.

The table lists this clone with a few counts. The chain employs TRBV28 and TRBJ1-3, with 8 bases matching TRBD1. V gave up 3 bases and J gave up 4 bases; unmatched junction bases: 2. Germline V gives CDR1 MDHEN, CDR2 SYDVKM. The CDR3 runs 14 residues. The CDR3 bases are TGTGCCAGCAGTTTCTGGGACAGGGGAAACACCATATATTTT. Translated: CASSFWDRGNTIYF.

This sequence joins TRBV27 and TRBJ2-7; tentatively, D is TRBD1 or TRBD2 (7 bases each). Looked up from germline, CDR1 is MNHEY and CDR2 is SMNVEV (reference sequence). V was clipped by 6 bases and J by 3 bases, with 12 bases between them. The CDR3 is made up of 13 amino acids. In DNA form, the CDR3 reads TGTGCCAGCAGCAGGGGGGGGAACTACGAGCAGTACTTC. This gives the protein CASSRGGNYEQYF.

CDR3 residues: CASSLELRETYEQYF. The CDR3 DNA reads as TGTGCCAGCAGCTTAGAACTCAGGGAGACCTACGAGCAGTACTTC. The gene calls are TRBV7-2 and TRBJ2-7; possibly TRBD1 or TRBD2 for D (5 bases each). V lost 1 base to trimming and J lost 2 bases, with 12 bases between them. Looked up from germline, CDR1 is SGHTA and CDR2 is FQGNSA. The CDR3 has 15 amino acids.

This clone was seen a handful of times. The chain links TRBV6-1 to TRBJ1-3; D is undetermined. V was cut by 6 bases and J by 4 bases, with 7 bases left in between. This CDR3 is 12 amino acids long. The germline V gene has CDR1 MNHNS and CDR2 SASEGT. CDR3 in amino acids: CASSSMGNTIYF. The CDR3 bases are TGTGCCAGCAGCTCTATGGGAAACACCATATATTTT.

This clone was recorded a few times. The chain couples TRBV7-2 to TRBJ1-5, with unresolved D. CDR1 and CDR2 (germline): SGHTA, FQGNSA. The CDR3 is 12 amino acids. Between the trimmed V and J ends, which lost 3 bases and 4 bases, there was a span of 4 bases. CDR3 sequence (DNA): TGTGCCAGCAGCTTCGATAATCAGCCCCAGCATTTT. Its translation: CASSFDNQPQHF.

This clone was seen once. The rearrangement joins TRBV28 to TRBJ2-3, with 9 bases that match TRBD2. Per germline, CDR1 MDHEN and CDR2 SYDVKM. V dropped 1 base and J dropped 7; count of bases not matched to a gene: 9. The length of the CDR3 is 16 residues. The CDR3, as DNA: TGTGCCAGCAGTTTATATAGCGGGAGAAGGTCGCATACGCAGTATTTT. Encoded protein: CASSLYSGRRSHTQYF.

CDR3 in amino acids: CASGSWSGNQPQHF. The DNA of the CDR3 is TGTGCCAGCGGGAGTTGGTCAGGGAATCAGCCCCAGCATTTT. The chain carries TRBV19 and TRBJ1-5, with D perhaps TRBD1 (5 bases). The CDR3 spans 14 residues. From germline, CDR1 is LNHDA and CDR2 SQIVND (reference sequence). V dropped 9 bases and J dropped 4 bases, with 16 bases sitting between them.

The rearrangement joins TRBV7-8 to TRBJ1-2; no clear D gene. Trimming cost V 5 bases and J 0 bases, with 16 bases left between them. Germline assignment: CDR1 SGHVS and CDR2 FQNEAQ. This CDR3 has 16 amino acids. The CDR3 DNA sequence: TGTGCCAGCAGCCCTCGGGCAGACCGCCCTAACTATGGCTACACCTTC. Translation gives CASSPRADRPNYGYTF.

The chain carries TRBV9 and TRBJ1-5, with no clear D. V lost 0 bases to trimming and J lost 2 bases, with 6 bases between them. Per germline, CDR1 SGDLS and CDR2 YYNGEE. This CDR3 has 14 residues. The DNA of the CDR3 is TGTGCCAGCAGCGTAGACTCGGGCAATCAGCCCCAGCATTTT. This codes for CASSVDSGNQPQHF.

The chain uses TRBV19 and TRBJ1-2, with D maybe TRBD1 (6 bases). CDR1 and CDR2 from the germline V gene are LNHDA and SQIVND (reference sequence). Trimming took off 2 bases at V and 4 bases at J, with 11 bases between the two ends. The CDR3 loop spans 14 amino acids. DNA of the CDR3: TGTGCCAGTAGTATACCAGGGGACATCTATGGCTACACCTTC. Its translation is CASSIPGDIYGYTF.

V is TRBV5-4 and J is TRBJ1-4, with D maybe TRBD1 (5 bases). The CDR3 runs 13 residues. Trimming removed 5 bases at V and 5 bases at J, with 10 bases between. Germline lookup yields CDR1 SGHNT and CDR2 YYREEE (reference sequence). CDR3 amino acids: CASRRDLNEKLFF. CDR3 DNA: TGTGCCAGCAGACGGGACCTCAATGAAAAACTGTTTTTT.

The table lists this clone with a few counts. This chain joins TRBV7-3 and TRBJ2-5, with TRBD1 as a possible D gene (5 bases). CDR3 length: 15 residues. Looked up from germline, CDR1 is SGHTA and CDR2 is FQGTGA. Deletions cut 1 base from V and 1 base from J, with 10 bases between. The CDR3 sequence: CASSLIAGPQETQYF. The CDR3 region has the DNA TGTGCCAGCAGCTTAATAGCAGGGCCCCAAGAGACCCAGTACTTC.

This chain links TRBV6-5 with TRBJ2-1; possibly TRBD2 for D (5 bases). The CDR3 has 14 amino acids. Germline V gene data show CDR1 as MNHEY and CDR2 as SVGAGI. V was shortened by 8 bases and J by 5 bases, with 16 bases between the two germline ends. The CDR3 protein is CASHNGVRNNEQFF. The CDR3 coding sequence is TGTGCCAGCCACAACGGGGTCAGAAACAATGAGCAGTTCTTC.

The chain couples TRBV10-3 to TRBJ1-6, with 7 nucleotides matching TRBD1. V shed 5 bases and J 7 bases; nucleotides not matched to a gene: 5. This CDR3 is built from 14 residues. Per the germline V gene, CDR1 is ENHRY and CDR2 is SYGVKD. CDR3 sequence (DNA): TGTGCCATCAGTACGGGACAGCTAAATTCACCCCTCCACTTT. This sequence encodes CAISTGQLNSPLHF.

This chain links TRBV7-3 with TRBJ2-1, with D unclear. The CDR3 consists of 13 residues. CDR1 is SGHTA and CDR2 is FQGTGA in the germline V gene. V lost 5 bases to trimming and J lost 7 bases, with 12 bases between them. Here the CDR3 reads CASSPAGRNEQFF. CDR3 bases: TGTGCCAGCAGCCCAGCCGGTAGGAATGAGCAGTTCTTC.